This T cell receptor beta chain was documented in a study of blood T cell repertoires in COVID-19. TCRdb keeps only in-frame clones here, not all; method: immunoSEQ multiplex PCR. The repertoire holds some 60,000 clones, with around 83% as singletons. While infection was still active, Seattle patients were enrolled and then followed longitudinally. Germline V gene data show CDR1 as SGHAT and CDR2 as FQNNGV. The CDR3 sequence is 14 residues long. V lost 2 bases and J lost 7, with 14 bases in between. The receptor comes from a man aged 45-65 years with COVID-19, enrolled during active disease. The sample comprised peripheral blood. The genes are TRBV11-2 and TRBJ1-2, with unresolved D. The CDR3 sequence is CASSLWAREPGYTF. CDR3 DNA sequence: TGTGCCAGCAGCTTATGGGCGAGGGAGCCTGGCTACACCTTC.